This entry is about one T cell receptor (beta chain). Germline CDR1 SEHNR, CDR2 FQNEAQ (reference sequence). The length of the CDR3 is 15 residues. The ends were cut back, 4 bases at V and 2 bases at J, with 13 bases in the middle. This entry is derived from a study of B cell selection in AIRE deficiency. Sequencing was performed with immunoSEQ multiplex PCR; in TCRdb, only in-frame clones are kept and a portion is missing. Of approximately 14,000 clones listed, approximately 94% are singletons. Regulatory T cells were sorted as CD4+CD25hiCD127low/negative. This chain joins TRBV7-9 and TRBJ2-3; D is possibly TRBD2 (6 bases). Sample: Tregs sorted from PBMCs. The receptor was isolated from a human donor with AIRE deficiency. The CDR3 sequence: CASSSGRTNTDTQYF. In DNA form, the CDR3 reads TGTGCCAGCAGCTCGGGACGGACTAACACAGATACGCAGTATTTT.